This TCR beta chain was recorded in a study of T cell repertoires in aging, cancer and after chemotherapy. Study-level information: Six age groups, ranging from 30 or younger to 70 or older, included the donors.

Study-wide results and limits: Age-matched healthy donors had significantly more diverse, less clonal blood TCR repertoires than untreated cancer patients.

TRB rearrangements spanning V, D and J were amplified using mixed TRB-A/B primers. Via MiXCR, TCRdb re-called the multiplex PCR reads, giving one row per CDR3 protein. The sample lists over 2,000 distinct CDR3 sequences, about a quarter seen once, with roughly 6.5% in the top ten. Worth noting for this clonotype: Its antigen remains unknown.

Amplification of TCR beta used genomic DNA extracted from peripheral blood. This CDR3 contains 11 residues. The germline V gene has CDR1 LGHNA and CDR2 YNFKEQ. Trimming cost V 6 bases and J 10 bases, with 12 bases left between them. The specimen was blood. The chain links TRBV4-2 to TRBJ1-2, with a weak D call TRBD1 (6 bases). The origin of this receptor is a human donor with a solid tumor. In nucleotides, the CDR3 is TGTGCCAGCAGGGGCAAGGGGGACTACACCTTC. Protein sequence: CASRGKGDYTF.